Described below is a single TCR beta chain sequence and its context. Its antigen is undetermined. This sample is drawn from a study of identifying expanded T cells in peripheral blood. Points from the study as a whole: Two-week clone count variance significantly increased as total template count grew.

J lost 8 bases, V lost 2 bases, and 4 bases had no gene match. CDR1 SGHAT and CDR2 FQNNGV come from the germline V gene. The CDR3 extends over 13 amino acids. The method was immunoSEQ multiplex PCR; TCRdb's version includes in-frame clones alone and lacks a portion of them. The top ten hold 3% to 4% of the sample, which has 100,000 to 150,000 clones, about four fifths seen once. Sequenced input: blood. The TCR originated in a person between 18 and 75 years old in good health. The gene calls are TRBV11-2 and TRBJ1-1; TRBD1 aligns across 8 bases. Here the CDR3 DNA reads TGTGCCAGCAGCTTAAGTCAGGGGGCGGAAGCTTTCTTT. It yields the protein CASSLSQGAEAFF.